The 29 T cell receptor beta chains below all came from one sample that was sequenced in a study of OX40 agonist ivuxolimab in advanced cancers. The table came from immunoSEQ multiplex PCR; TCRdb's copy has only in-frame clones and leaves some out. The sample holds some 35,000 clones, about 82% seen once. This specimen was CD4+ or CD8+ T cells sorted from blood, taken in a trial of the OX40 agonist ivuxolimab. These receptor sequences come from an adult with an advanced solid tumor such as melanoma, head and neck, liver or kidney cancer.

The CDR3 coding sequence is TGTGCCATCGCTCGGACTAGTGGGCGCGAGCAGTACTTC. This gives the protein CAIARTSGREQYF. The rearrangement joins TRBV6-5 to TRBJ2-7, with 7 bases matching TRBD2. J gave up 6 bases and V 10 bases, and 12 bases lay outside the gene matches. Germline V gene lookup returns CDR1 MNHEY and CDR2 SVGAGI. This CDR3 is built from 13 residues.

The gene calls are TRBV4-2 and TRBJ2-7; the match to TRBD2 covers 7 bases. Germline assignment: CDR1 LGHNA and CDR2 YNFKEQ. The CDR3 length is 15 residues. V trimming: 5 bases; J trimming: 2 bases; junction bases outside the gene matches: 9. CDR3 protein: CASSLGGSGTYEQYF. Written as DNA, the CDR3 is TGTGCCAGCAGCTTGGGGGGGAGCGGGACCTACGAGCAGTACTTC.

The chain has TRBV18 and TRBJ2-1; a weak D match, TRBD1 (7 bases). CDR3 length: 15 residues. V was clipped by 4 bases and J by 0 bases, with 10 bases between them. CDR1 and CDR2 (germline): KGHSH, LQKENI. The CDR3 DNA sequence: TGTGCCAGCTCACACAGGGGACTCTCCTACAATGAGCAGTTCTTC. Translating it yields CASSHRGLSYNEQFF. Together with reference TRBV18 and TRBJ2-1, the CDR3 gives the full variable domain: NAGVMQNPRHLVRRRGQEARLRCSPMKGHSHVYWYRQLPEEGLKFMVYLQKENIIDESGMPKERFSAEFPKEGPSILRIQQVVRGDSAAYFCASSHRGLSYNEQFFGPGTRLTVL.

The chain carries TRBV9 and TRBJ2-7; 7 nucleotides agree with TRBD2. From germline, CDR1 is SGDLS and CDR2 YYNGEE. With V trimmed by 1 base and J by 0 bases, 4 bases remained unmatched. The CDR3 has 15 amino acids. The CDR3 is CASSVLGGSSYEQYF. In DNA form, the CDR3 reads TGTGCCAGCAGCGTACTGGGCGGGAGCTCCTACGAGCAGTACTTC.

V gene TRBV2 combines with J gene TRBJ1-2; possible D gene TRBD1, 6 bases. Trimming took 5 bases from V and 4 from J, leaving 17 bases between them. CDR1 and CDR2 from the germline V gene are SNHLY and FYNNEI. This CDR3 is built from 15 residues. This CDR3 is CASSLEDSLVYGYTF. In DNA, the CDR3 is TGTGCCAGCAGTTTAGAGGACAGTTTGGTCTATGGCTACACCTTC.

The chain has TRBV5-6 and TRBJ2-1; D is undetermined. Germline V gives CDR1 SGHDT, CDR2 YYEEEE. This CDR3 has 15 residues. The V and J ends lost 3 bases and 0 bases respectively, with 10 bases between them. CDR3 DNA sequence: TGTGCCAGCAGCTCGGGTCCTAGCTCCTACAATGAGCAGTTCTTC. Translated, it gives CASSSGPSSYNEQFF.

The CDR3 nucleotides read TGTGCCAGCAGTTACTCCCGCTCAGAGGGCTATGGCTACACCTTC. Amino acids: CASSYSRSEGYGYTF. V gene TRBV6-6 combines with J gene TRBJ1-2; no clear D gene. Germline CDR1 MNHNY, CDR2 SVGAGI (reference sequence). Trimming stripped 0 bases from V and 4 bases from J, with 12 bases between. CDR3 length: 15 residues.

This chain connects TRBV2 to TRBJ1-2; no clear D. The V gene lost 4 bases and the J gene lost 7 bases, with 13 bases spanning the gap. Per the germline V gene, CDR1 is SNHLY and CDR2 is FYNNEI. This CDR3 has 13 residues. The CDR3 spells CASSGGVWGGYTF. The CDR3 region has the DNA TGTGCCAGCAGTGGGGGAGTTTGGGGTGGCTACACCTTC.

The chain joins TRBV7-9 to TRBJ2-2, with D perhaps assigned TRBD1 or TRBD2 (5 bases each). Trimming took off 10 bases at V and 4 bases at J, with 16 bases between the two ends. The CDR3 loop spans 14 amino acids. The germline V gene has CDR1 SEHNR and CDR2 FQNEAQ (reference sequence). For the CDR3, the DNA is TGTGCCACCGGGGCGTCGAGGCCCACCGGGGAGCTGTTTTTT. The encoded protein is CATGASRPTGELFF. The full variable domain, in which reference TRBV7-9 and TRBJ2-2 provide the parts outside the CDR3, is DTGVSQNPRHKITKRGQNVTFRCDPISEHNRLYWYRQTLGQGPEFLTYFQNEAQLEKSRLLSDRFSAERPKGSFSTLEIQRTEQGDSAMYLCATGASRPTGELFFGEGSRLTVL.

This chain uses TRBV11-1 with TRBJ1-5, with D perhaps TRBD1 (6 bases). The CDR3 runs to 15 residues. Trimming pared 1 base from V and 11 bases from J, leaving 18 bases between. Germline values: CDR1 SGHAT, CDR2 FQDESV (reference sequence). CDR3 DNA sequence: TGTGCCAGCAGCTTAGTAGGGAAGGGGGGTAAAGCCCAGCATTTT. Protein: CASSLVGKGGKAQHF.

The CDR3 here is CAISSDRGQETQYF. DNA of the CDR3: TGTGCCATCAGCTCGGACAGGGGGCAAGAGACCCAGTACTTC. The V gene is TRBV10-3, the J gene TRBJ2-5, with TRBD1 matching over 10 bases. The CDR3 contains 14 residues. V trimming: 6 bases; J trimming: 2 bases; junction bases outside the gene matches: 3. Germline CDR1 ENHRY, CDR2 SYGVKD.

Here the CDR3 reads CASSFVLAGVSSYNEQFF. Written as DNA, the CDR3 is TGTGCCAGCAGCTTTGTTCTAGCGGGGGTGAGCTCCTACAATGAGCAGTTCTTC. The chain recombines TRBV7-9 with TRBJ2-1, with 10 bases aligning to TRBD2. Looked up from germline, CDR1 is SEHNR and CDR2 is FQNEAQ (reference sequence). The CDR3 has 18 amino acids. The V and J ends lost 3 bases and 0 bases, in that order; junction bases with no gene match: 8.

The CDR3 sequence is CASIPRGAPNSPLHF. The CDR3 nucleotides are TGTGCCAGCATCCCGCGGGGGGCCCCAAATTCACCCCTCCACTTT. The chain employs TRBV28 and TRBJ1-6; D possibly corresponds to TRBD1 (6 bases). The CDR3 loop spans 15 amino acids. The germline gives CDR1 MDHEN, CDR2 SYDVKM. Trimming stripped 7 bases from V and 7 bases from J, with 17 bases between.

This chain uses TRBV30 with TRBJ1-1; possibly TRBD1 for D (6 bases). The germline V and J ends were trimmed by 0 bases and 0 bases, with 14 bases remaining between them. This CDR3 contains 16 residues. Per the germline V gene, CDR1 is GTSNPN and CDR2 is SVGIG (reference sequence). The CDR3 here is CAWSVRQGTMNTEAFF. In nucleotides, the CDR3 is TGTGCCTGGAGTGTACGCCAGGGGACTATGAACACTGAAGCTTTCTTT.

This chain joins TRBV7-2 and TRBJ2-7; no definite D call. The V gene's germline CDR1 is SGHTA and CDR2 FQGNSA. This CDR3 region has 12 residues. V was clipped by 3 bases and J by 5 bases, with 8 bases between them. CDR3 coding DNA: TGTGCCAGCAGCTTCGGGCAGAACGAGCAGTACTTC. Translation gives CASSFGQNEQYF.

The gene calls are TRBV10-3 and TRBJ2-5, with unresolved D. Matching the DNA end better, TRBJ2-7 makes the J call doubtful. Germline V gene data show CDR1 as ENHRY and CDR2 as SYGVKD. This CDR3 contains 12 residues. The chain's CDR3 is CAISESRYEQYF. In DNA, the CDR3 is TGTGCCATCAGTGAGTCCCGGTACGAGCAGTACTTC.

The chain uses TRBV4-2 and TRBJ1-3; tentatively, D is TRBD1 (6 bases). This CDR3 region has 19 residues. Germline values: CDR1 LGHNA, CDR2 YNFKEQ. V lost 0 bases, J lost 0 bases, and 18 bases lay in between. CDR3 nucleotides: TGTGCCAGCAGCCAAGAGGTAGGACAGATTCGTTTCTCTGGAAACACCATATATTTT. Translation gives CASSQEVGQIRFSGNTIYF.

This chain uses TRBV6-5 with TRBJ2-2, with TRBD2 matching over 9 bases. CDR3 size: 15 residues. Germline CDR1 reads MNHEY; CDR2 reads SVGAGI. With 2 bases clipped from V and 6 bases from J, the junction kept 4 bases outside the gene matches. CDR3 coding DNA: TGTGCCAGCAGTTACCTCTGGACTAGCGCCGGGGAGCTGTTTTTT. Translation: CASSYLWTSAGELFF.

V usage is TRBV2 and J usage is TRBJ2-3; D is possibly TRBD1 or TRBD2 (5 bases each). V was cut by 7 bases and J by 0 bases, with 14 bases left in between. Germline CDR1 SNHLY, CDR2 FYNNEI. The CDR3 consists of 15 residues. In nucleotides, the CDR3 is TGTGCCAGCAAGCCCGGGGCGGCTAGCACAGATACGCAGTATTTT. Its protein product is CASKPGAASTDTQYF.

This chain uses TRBV10-3 with TRBJ1-5, with D unclear. Trimming cost V 2 bases and J 7 bases, with 9 bases left between them. Germline V CDR1 and CDR2: ENHRY, SYGVKD. This CDR3 contains 13 residues. In DNA, the CDR3 is TGTGCCATCAGTGAGGCCAGTAGGCAGCCCCAGCATTTT. Translating it yields CAISEASRQPQHF.

The V and J genes are TRBV6-1 and TRBJ2-2, with TRBD1 identical over 10 bases. The CDR3 totals 16 residues. V was clipped by 1 base and J by 6 bases; unmatched bases: 5. CDR1 and CDR2 (germline): MNHNS, SASEGT. The CDR3 loop reads CASSEGAGQGAGELFF. CDR3 nucleotide sequence: TGTGCCAGCAGTGAAGGGGCCGGACAGGGGGCCGGGGAGCTGTTTTTT.

The chain is built from TRBV5-4 and TRBJ2-1; D is ambiguous. In germline, CDR1 is SGHNT, CDR2 YYREEE (reference sequence). V lost 0 bases, J lost 2 bases, and 3 bases lay in between. This CDR3 region has 13 residues. CDR3 residues: CASSLGTYNEQFF. DNA of the CDR3: TGTGCCAGCAGCTTGGGGACCTACAATGAGCAGTTCTTC.

The genes are TRBV28 and TRBJ2-5, with D perhaps matching TRBD1 (6 bases). Germline V gene data show CDR1 as MDHEN and CDR2 as SYDVKM. The CDR3 length is 12 residues. V dropped 4 bases and J dropped 5 bases, with 8 bases sitting between them. CDR3 nucleotides: TGTGCCAGCAGTTCAGACAGGGAGACCCAGTACTTC. The encoded protein is CASSSDRETQYF.

The chain combines TRBV18 with TRBJ2-3; D uncertain. Germline V gives CDR1 KGHSH, CDR2 LQKENI. V lost 1 base to trimming and J lost 5 bases, with 4 bases between them. CDR3 length equals 12 residues. The chain's CDR3 is CASSPQGDTQYF. As DNA, the CDR3 is TGTGCCAGCTCACCACAAGGAGATACGCAGTATTTT.

This clone has just a few counts. J is TRBJ1-6 and V is TRBV7-3, with TRBD1 as a possible D gene (5 bases). The CDR3 spans 14 residues. Germline CDR1 SGHTA, CDR2 FQGTGA. Trimming shortened V by 2 bases and J by 9 bases, and 11 bases separated the two germline ends. The CDR3 nucleotides read TGTGCCAGCAGCTTAGGTTCCCAGGGTTCACCCCTCCACTTT. It translates to CASSLGSQGSPLHF.

V is TRBV5-1 and J is TRBJ1-2; D unclear. This CDR3 spans 15 amino acids. Trimming removed 4 bases from V and 0 bases from J, with 13 bases in between. CDR1 is SGHRS, CDR2 YFSETQ, per germline. The CDR3 sequence is CASSHGFVANYGYTF. The CDR3, as DNA: TGCGCCAGCAGCCACGGATTTGTAGCTAACTATGGCTACACCTTC.

The gene calls are TRBV6-5 and TRBJ1-2; possibly TRBD1 for D (5 bases). The V end was cut by 6 bases, the J end by 5 bases, with 16 bases between. The CDR3 totals 14 residues. CDR1 is MNHEY and CDR2 is SVGAGI in the germline V gene. This chain's CDR3 is CASRKRDGRYGYTF. CDR3 bases: TGTGCCAGCAGGAAACGGGACGGACGATATGGCTACACCTTC.

The chain joins TRBV7-8 to TRBJ2-5; D not certain. Trimming removed 2 bases at V and 4 bases at J, with 14 bases between. The CDR3 has 15 residues. Germline assignment: CDR1 SGHVS and CDR2 FQNEAQ. CDR3 residues: CASSLNSRSGETQYF. The CDR3 DNA reads as TGTGCCAGCAGCTTAAACTCAAGGTCGGGAGAGACCCAGTACTTC.

The chain recombines TRBV7-9 with TRBJ1-5, with D possibly being TRBD1 (6 bases). The V and J ends lost 1 base and 0 bases respectively, with 7 bases between them. Germline CDR1 and CDR2: SEHNR and FQNEAQ (reference sequence). CDR3 size: 15 residues. The CDR3 DNA follows: TGTGCCAGCAGCTTAGAGGGACATAGCAATCAGCCCCAGCATTTT. It yields the protein CASSLEGHSNQPQHF.